A selection of T cell receptor beta chains follows, all from one sample in a study of T cell responses to AZD1222 COVID-19 vaccine. This table comes from immunoSEQ multiplex PCR, and its TCRdb copy is limited to in-frame clones, with some not included. This sample has roughly 100,000 clones, with more than 85% found just once. Specimen: peripheral blood, collected on day 0 of AZD1222 vaccination. The receptors shown here come from an adult in good health. Both conserved end residues are part of each CDR3. Fields, in order: CDR3 DNA, CDR3 protein, V gene, D gene, clone size, J gene, CDR3 length. The D gene is left open where the match is weak. Clone size is stated in some rows and not others, as once, few, many or a class when expanded.

TGTGCCAGCAGCTCCCTAGCGGGGGGTTGGACCGGGGAGCTGTTTTTT CASSSLAGGWTGELFF TRBV7-6 TRBD2 - TRBJ2-2 16
TGCGCCAGCAGGCGCGGGTCCGGGACAGGGAATGAAAAACTGTTTTTT CASRRGSGTGNEKLFF TRBV5-1 TRBD1 - TRBJ1-4 16
TGTGCCAGCAGTTCCCCCCGACAGGGAGGCTATGGCTACACCTTC CASSSPRQGGYGYTF TRBV6-7 TRBD1 few TRBJ1-2 15
TGTGCCAGCAGCTTCACCCAATTCTACGAGCAGTACTTC CASSFTQFYEQYF TRBV11-2 - - TRBJ2-7 13
TGTGCCAGCAGGCGGGACGGTACTCCTGGAAACACCATATATTTT CASRRDGTPGNTIYF TRBV6-5 - - TRBJ1-3 15
TGTGCCAGCAGTCTTGGGACAGGGGGGTTGAGTGAGCAGTTCTTC CASSLGTGGLSEQFF TRBV6-5 TRBD1 once TRBJ2-1 15
TGTGCCAGCAGCCCAGGTCTTAGCAGCGGTCCCGCCCGTGAGCAGTTCTTC CASSPGLSSGPAREQFF TRBV3-1/TRBV3-2 - few TRBJ2-1 17
TGTGCCAGCAGCTTGTGGCTAGCAGCCGCTCTGGGTACGCAGTATTTT CASSLWLAAALGTQYF TRBV5-6 - - TRBJ2-3 16
TGTGCCAGCTCACCACCTAGACAGCGCTCTGGAAACACCATATATTTT CASSPPRQRSGNTIYF TRBV18 - - TRBJ1-3 16
TGTGCCAGCAGCTCCGCCGGCGCAGGGGGTGGGTACGAGCAGTACTTC CASSSAGAGGGYEQYF TRBV28 TRBD1 - TRBJ2-7 16
TGTGCCAGCAGCTTAGAGCCGGACGGAACTAATTCACCCCTCCACTTT CASSLEPDGTNSPLHF TRBV11-2 - - TRBJ1-6 16
TGTGCCAGCAGTTACACGACAAATCGTAACTATGGCTACACCTTC CASSYTTNRNYGYTF TRBV6-5 - - TRBJ1-2 15
TGTGCCAGCAGTGAAGCGGGAAACACCATATATTTT CASSEAGNTIYF TRBV6-1 - - TRBJ1-3 12
TGCGCCAGCAGCTTGGCCGGGAATACTGGAAACACCATATATTTT CASSLAGNTGNTIYF TRBV5-1 - - TRBJ1-3 15
TGCGCCAGCAGCCAAGGAGGGCTAGCGGGGAGCCAAGAGACCCAGTACTTC CASSQGGLAGSQETQYF TRBV4-1 TRBD2 - TRBJ2-5 17
TGTGCCGCACTAGCGGGGGAAAGCAATGAGCAGTTCTTC CAALAGESNEQFF TRBV10-3 TRBD2 - TRBJ2-1 13
TGTGCCAGCAGCCCCCGAAGCGGGAGCCAAGAGACCCAGTACTTC CASSPRSGSQETQYF TRBV5-4 TRBD2 few TRBJ2-5 15
TGTGCCAGCAGTTTACGCCCGCAGGACAGGGAAGATGAAGCTTTCTTT CASSLRPQDREDEAFF TRBV6-6 TRBD1 once TRBJ1-1 16
TGTGCCAGCAGTCCGACAGGGGGCTTTCAGCCCCAGCATTTT CASSPTGGFQPQHF TRBV28 TRBD1 - TRBJ1-5 14
TGTGCCAGCTCGGCGACAGGTTACAATGAGCAGTTCTTC CASSATGYNEQFF TRBV18 - - TRBJ2-1 13
TGTGCCAGCAGGAAGGGGGGGAACACTGAAGCTTTCTTT CASRKGGNTEAFF TRBV6-5 - - TRBJ1-1 13
TGTGCCAGCAGCCAGGGGGCACGGGGTGGCTACACCTTC CASSQGARGGYTF TRBV27 TRBD1 - TRBJ1-2 13
TGTGCCAGCAGCGCCCGGGACAGGGGGAACGATGAGCAGTTCTTC CASSARDRGNDEQFF TRBV7-9 TRBD1 - TRBJ2-1 15
TGTGCCACCAGTGATCAAAGGACTAGTCGCTGGGATACGCAGTATTTT CATSDQRTSRWDTQYF TRBV24-1 TRBD2 - TRBJ2-3 16
TGTGCCAGCAGCCGCACCGGAGGTGAGCAGTACTTC CASSRTGGEQYF TRBV11-3 - - TRBJ2-7 12
TGTGCCACCAGCAGAGGGGGGGTCTACGAGCAGTACTTC CATSRGGVYEQYF TRBV15 - - TRBJ2-7 13
TGTGCCAGCAGCGCCTACCCCCGGGGGGCATCCTATGGCTACACCTTC CASSAYPRGASYGYTF TRBV11-2 - few TRBJ1-2 16